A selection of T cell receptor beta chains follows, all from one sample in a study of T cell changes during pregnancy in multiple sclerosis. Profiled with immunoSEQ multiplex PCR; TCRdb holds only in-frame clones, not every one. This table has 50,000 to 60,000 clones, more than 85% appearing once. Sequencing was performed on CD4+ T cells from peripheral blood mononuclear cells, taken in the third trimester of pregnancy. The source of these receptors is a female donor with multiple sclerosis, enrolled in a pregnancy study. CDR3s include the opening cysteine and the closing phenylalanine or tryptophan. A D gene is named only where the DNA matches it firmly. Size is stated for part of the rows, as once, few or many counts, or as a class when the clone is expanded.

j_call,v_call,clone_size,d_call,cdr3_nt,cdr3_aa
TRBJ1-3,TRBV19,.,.,TGTGGGGTGGGCAGTGGAAACACCATATATTTT,CGVGSGNTIYF
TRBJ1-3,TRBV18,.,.,TGTGCCAGCTCACCGGTGACAGCCGGCTCTGGAAACACCATATATTTT,CASSPVTAGSGNTIYF
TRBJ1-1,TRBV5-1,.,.,TGCGCCAGCCGGGGGGTAAAGGACGCTGAAGCTTTCTTT,CASRGVKDAEAFF
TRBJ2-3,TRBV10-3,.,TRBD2,TGTGCCATCAGCCTATCTAGCGGAGACACAGATACGCAGTATTTT,CAISLSSGDTDTQYF
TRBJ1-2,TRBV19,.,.,TGTGCCAGTAGACCCCTTGACAGAACTGGTTATGGCTACACCTTC,CASRPLDRTGYGYTF
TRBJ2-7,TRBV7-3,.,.,TGTGCCAGCAGCTTAACGACAGACCACGAGCAGTACTTC,CASSLTTDHEQYF
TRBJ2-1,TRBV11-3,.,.,TGTGCCAGCAGCTTAGATCAAGGCGGGACTTTCTCCTACAATGAGCAGTTCTTC,CASSLDQGGTFSYNEQFF
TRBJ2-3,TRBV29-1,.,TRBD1,TGCAGCGCCAGCCCGGGACAGGACACAGATACGCAGTATTTT,CSASPGQDTDTQYF
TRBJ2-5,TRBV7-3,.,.,TGTGCCAGCAGCTCGGGTCTTCAAGAGACCCAGTACTTC,CASSSGLQETQYF
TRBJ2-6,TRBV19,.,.,TGTGCCAGTACGGGGGCTGGGGCCAACGTCCTGACTTTC,CASTGAGANVLTF
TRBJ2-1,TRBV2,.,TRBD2,TGTGCCAGCAGTGAGGCTAGCGGGGGGGCAAATGAGCAGTTCTTC,CASSEASGGANEQFF
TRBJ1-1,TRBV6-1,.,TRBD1,TGTGCCAGCAGTGGCCAAGGGACAGGGCGGGGAGCTTTCTTT,CASSGQGTGRGAFF
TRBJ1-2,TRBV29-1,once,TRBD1,TGCAGCGTCCTGCAGGGGGGAAGTGGCTACACCTTC,CSVLQGGSGYTF
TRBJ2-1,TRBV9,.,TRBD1,TGTGCCAGCAGCGTAGCCGGGGACAGACGAAGCAATGAGCAGTTCTTC,CASSVAGDRRSNEQFF
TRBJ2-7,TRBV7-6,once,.,TGTGCCAGCAGCTTAGGCGCGGGACCCAGCTACGAGCAGTACTTC,CASSLGAGPSYEQYF
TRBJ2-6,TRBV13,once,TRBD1,TGTGCCAGCCGGACAGGGGCTGGGGCCAACGTCCTGACTTTC,CASRTGAGANVLTF
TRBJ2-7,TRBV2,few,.,TGTGCCAGCAGTGAACCTTTTTTGTACGAGCAGTACTTC,CASSEPFLYEQYF
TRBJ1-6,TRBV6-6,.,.,TGTGCCAGCAGTGTTGAACAGGGATACAATTCACCCCTCCACTTT,CASSVEQGYNSPLHF
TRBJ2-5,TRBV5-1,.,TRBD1,TGCGCCAGCAGCTTGGGACCGGGACAGGGGAGCCAAGAGACCCAGTACTTC,CASSLGPGQGSQETQYF
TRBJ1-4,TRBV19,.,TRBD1,TGTGCCAGTAGTCCACGGACAGGGGGTAATGAAAAACTGTTTTTT,CASSPRTGGNEKLFF
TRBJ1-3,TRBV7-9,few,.,TGTGCCAGCAGCGCTATACAGGGAACTGGAAACACCATATATTTT,CASSAIQGTGNTIYF
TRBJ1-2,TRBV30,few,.,TGTGCCTGGAGTCGGGTGAACTATGGCTACACCTTC,CAWSRVNYGYTF
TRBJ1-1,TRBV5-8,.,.,TGTGCCAGCAGCTTGGACCTACTGAACACTGAAGCTTTCTTT,CASSLDLLNTEAFF